This passage covers 25 T cell receptor beta chains from one sample sequenced in a study of CD8+ T cells in alopecia areata. After isolation, RNA underwent reverse transcription to generate cDNA as the sequencing template. Measured with immunoSEQ multiplex PCR; TCRdb has only the in-frame clones, and not every one. Of under 200,000 clones detected, around 60% appear once; the ten largest clones hold 14%. Treatment denoted: oral pan-JAK inhibitor, 5-10 mg twice daily. The specimen comprised CD4+ T cells sorted from blood, sampled at week 24, from a patient treated with tofacitinib. The receptors derive from a human donor with alopecia areata.

This clone was detected a few times. Additional DNA sequences in this sample encode the identical CDR3. This chain links TRBV25-1 with TRBJ1-2; 7 bases are a match to TRBD1. CDR1 is MGHDK, CDR2 SYGVNS, per germline. There are 13 residues in the CDR3. J was trimmed by 5 bases and V by 6 bases; bases with no gene match: 6. The CDR3 reads CASSRDSYYGYTF. The CDR3 DNA follows: TGTGCCAGCAGCCGGGACAGCTATTATGGCTACACCTTC.

V gene TRBV30 combines with J gene TRBJ2-2; TRBD2 might be the D (6 bases). The CDR3 totals 16 residues. CDR1 and CDR2 (germline): GTSNPN, SVGIG (reference sequence). Trimming shortened V by 1 base and J by 7 bases, and 19 bases separated the two germline ends. The chain's CDR3 is CAWSAPEGTSGGELFF. CDR3 bases: TGTGCCTGGAGTGCCCCCGAAGGGACTTCTGGCGGGGAGCTGTTTTTT.

V usage is TRBV29-1 and J usage is TRBJ1-2, with 8 bases lining up with TRBD1. Trimming took 7 bases from V and 8 from J; bases not matched to a gene: 12. CDR1 and CDR2 from the germline V gene are SQVTM and ANQGSEA. The CDR3 loop spans 13 amino acids. CDR3 DNA: TGCAGCGCCCGAAGGGGACAGGATGAAGGCTACACCTTC. Its translation: CSARRGQDEGYTF.

The J gene is TRBJ2-3, the V gene TRBV5-1; a possible D gene is TRBD2 (5 bases). Germline CDR1 SGHRS, CDR2 YFSETQ. Trimming took 7 bases from V and 0 from J, leaving 12 bases between them. CDR3 length: 14 amino acids. The CDR3 nucleotides are TGCGCCAGCCTCGAGGGTTCCAGCACAGATACGCAGTATTTT. Translation gives CASLEGSSTDTQYF.

The chain couples TRBV29-1 to TRBJ2-3; D may be TRBD2 (6 bases). Trimming left V 0 bases short and J 5 bases short, with 15 bases between. This CDR3 spans 15 amino acids. Germline values: CDR1 SQVTM, CDR2 ANQGSEA. CDR3 sequence: CSVEESLAGRDTQYF. The CDR3 region has the DNA TGCAGCGTTGAAGAAAGCCTAGCCGGGAGAGATACGCAGTATTTT.

The chain is built from TRBV29-1 and TRBJ1-1, with D perhaps TRBD1 (6 bases). The V gene's germline CDR1 is SQVTM and CDR2 ANQGSEA. Trimming pared 7 bases from V and 4 bases from J, leaving 16 bases between. This CDR3 spans 13 amino acids. CDR3 region: CSAGGVISTEAFF. In DNA form, the CDR3 reads TGCAGCGCGGGGGGCGTGATTTCCACTGAAGCTTTCTTT.

This sequence joins TRBV30 and TRBJ1-6, with 7 bases matching TRBD1. The germline gives CDR1 GTSNPN, CDR2 SVGIG (reference sequence). The CDR3 extends over 14 amino acids. V lost 5 bases and J lost 8; bases outside the gene matches: 9. The CDR3 DNA reads TGTGCCTGGGGGGAGACAGGGAATTATTCACCCCTCCACTTT. It yields the protein CAWGETGNYSPLHF.

The chain has TRBV4-2 and TRBJ2-5; D perhaps matches TRBD2 (7 bases). Germline loops: CDR1 LGHNA, CDR2 YNFKEQ. Deletions cut 2 bases from V and 2 bases from J, with 15 bases between. This CDR3 has 16 amino acids. CDR3 in amino acids: CASSQSGTNNQETQYF. CDR3 nucleotide sequence: TGTGCCAGCAGCCAAAGCGGGACAAACAATCAAGAGACCCAGTACTTC.

CDR3 DNA sequence: TGCAGTGCTACCTCGACGAGGGAGCAGTACTTC. Its protein is CSATSTREQYF. The rearrangement uses TRBV20-1 and TRBJ2-7, with unresolved D. Trimming removed 4 bases at V and 7 bases at J, with 11 bases between. CDR3 length: 11 residues. Looked up from germline, CDR1 is DFQATT and CDR2 is SNEGSKA (reference sequence).

There are a few counts of this clone. The J gene is TRBJ2-5, the V gene TRBV29-1; 10 bases map to TRBD2. V lost 8 bases, J lost 5 bases, and 11 bases stayed unmatched. The CDR3 has 14 amino acids. Germline assignment: CDR1 SQVTM and CDR2 ANQGSEA. Here the CDR3 DNA reads TGCAGCTCCGGCGGGCTAGCGGGGGTGGAGACCCAGTACTTC. Protein: CSSGGLAGVETQYF. The variable domain in full, completed from reference TRBV29-1 and TRBJ2-5, reads SAVISQKPSRDICQRGTSLTIQCQVDSQVTMMFWYRQQPGQSLTLIATANQGSEATYESGFVIDKFPISRPNLTFSTLTVSNMSPEDSSIYLCSSGGLAGVETQYFGPGTRLLVL.

The J gene is TRBJ2-3, the V gene TRBV7-8; D may be TRBD2 (5 bases). CDR3 length: 13 residues. V lost 4 bases, J lost 7 bases, and 12 bases lay in between. Germline CDR1 and CDR2: SGHVS and FQNEAQ. DNA of the CDR3: TGTGCCAGCAGCTCCGGGGTTAGCAATACGCAGTATTTT. Amino acids: CASSSGVSNTQYF.

The genes are TRBV7-9 and TRBJ2-3; D gene ambiguous. V was cut by 4 bases and J by 1 base, with 9 bases left in between. This CDR3 has 14 residues. Germline CDR1 is SEHNR and CDR2 is FQNEAQ (reference sequence). CDR3 in amino acids: CASSSWSGTDTQYF. CDR3 nucleotide sequence: TGTGCCAGCAGCTCTTGGTCCGGCACAGATACGCAGTATTTT.

The chain joins TRBV11-2 to TRBJ1-6; D gene uncertain. The germline V and J ends were trimmed by 0 bases and 9 bases, with 12 bases remaining between them. The V gene's germline CDR1 is SGHAT and CDR2 FQNNGV. CDR3 length: 15 amino acids. The CDR3 reads CASSLDPSWVSPLHF. DNA for the CDR3: TGTGCCAGCAGCTTAGACCCCTCATGGGTTTCACCCCTCCACTTT.

The gene calls are TRBV5-6 and TRBJ2-6; D is undetermined. V lost 3 bases to trimming and J lost 1 base, with 5 bases between them. The CDR3 sequence is 14 residues long. The germline V gene encodes CDR1 SGHDT and CDR2 YYEEEE. The CDR3 is CASSSISGANVLTF. DNA for the CDR3: TGTGCCAGCAGCTCGATATCTGGGGCCAACGTCCTGACTTTC.

The chain has TRBV6-1 and TRBJ2-2, with D uncertain. This CDR3 has 13 residues. The V gene lost 1 base and the J gene lost 5 bases, with 5 bases spanning the gap. CDR1 is MNHNS and CDR2 is SASEGT in the germline V gene. The CDR3 spells CASSEEQTGELFF. The CDR3 nucleotides read TGTGCCAGCAGTGAAGAACAGACCGGGGAGCTGTTTTTT.

V gene TRBV2 combines with J gene TRBJ1-5; no clear D. The CDR3 has 14 amino acids. Germline loops: CDR1 SNHLY, CDR2 FYNNEI. V was clipped by 6 bases and J by 7 bases, with 16 bases between them. CDR3 loop: CASSSHPRLQPQHF. For the CDR3, the DNA is TGTGCCAGCAGCTCCCACCCCCGTCTCCAGCCCCAGCATTTT.

V gene TRBV7-9 combines with J gene TRBJ2-1; 8 bases are shared with TRBD2. CDR1 and CDR2 from the germline V gene are SEHNR and FQNEAQ (reference sequence). Trimming at V came to 6 bases and at J to 6 bases, leaving 1 base not matched to a gene. CDR3 length: 12 residues. The CDR3 region has the DNA TGTGCCAGCAGGGGGACTAGCAATGAGCAGTTCTTC. It translates to CASRGTSNEQFF.

Regarding this clone: An end of the junction does not agree with germline; a read error may underlie this. This sequence joins TRBV2 and TRBJ2-7, with TRBD1 matching 7 bases. The germline gives CDR1 SNHLY, CDR2 FYNNEI. The CDR3 is made up of 12 amino acids. As DNA, the CDR3 is TGTGCCAGCAGTGAAGCAGGGGGCAGGTTGGACTTC. This gives the protein CASSEAGGRLDF.

The CDR3 DNA reads as TGTGCCATCACCCAGACAGGAGAGGGCTATGGCTACACCTTC. It specifies CAITQTGEGYGYTF. V gene TRBV10-3 combines with J gene TRBJ1-2, with D tentatively TRBD1 (6 bases). Germline CDR1 ENHRY, CDR2 SYGVKD. The length of the CDR3 is 14 residues. V was shortened by 7 bases and J by 4 bases, with 16 bases between the two germline ends.

This clone has ten or more counts. This chain links TRBV2 with TRBJ2-3; no clear D gene. Per the germline V gene, CDR1 is SNHLY and CDR2 is FYNNEI. V gave up 4 bases and J gave up 5 bases, with 10 bases separating them. CDR3 length equals 13 residues. CDR3 sequence (DNA): TGTGCCAGCAGTGTCCGCACGGGAGATACGCAGTATTTT. This encodes CASSVRTGDTQYF.

This rearrangement joins TRBV2 to TRBJ2-1, with TRBD1 identical over 8 bases. The CDR3 sequence is 15 residues long. V shed 6 bases and J 4 bases; nucleotides not matched to a gene: 8. Germline V lookup: CDR1 SNHLY, CDR2 FYNNEI. CDR3 residues: CASSARDRPYNEQFF. DNA of the CDR3: TGTGCCAGCAGCGCCCGGGACAGGCCTTACAATGAGCAGTTCTTC.

The J gene is TRBJ2-6, the V gene TRBV4-2, with D unclear. Germline values: CDR1 LGHNA, CDR2 YNFKEQ. V was clipped by 1 base and J by 0 bases, with 7 bases between them. The CDR3 totals 16 residues. The CDR3 is CASSQASLSGANVLTF. CDR3 sequence (DNA): TGTGCCAGCAGCCAAGCATCCCTCTCTGGGGCCAACGTCCTGACTTTC.

The chain uses TRBV2 and TRBJ2-5, with TRBD1 matching 7 bases. The CDR3 consists of 13 residues. The J segment lost 3 bases and the V segment lost 8 bases, leaving 6 bases of the junction unmatched. Germline values: CDR1 SNHLY, CDR2 FYNNEI. CDR3 nucleotides: TGTGCCAGCCGACAGGGACCAAAAGAGACCCAGTACTTC. Protein sequence: CASRQGPKETQYF.

This chain joins TRBV2 and TRBJ2-1, with D unresolved. The CDR3 runs to 12 residues. The germline V and J ends were trimmed by 8 bases and 8 bases, with 13 bases remaining between them. The germline V gene has CDR1 SNHLY and CDR2 FYNNEI. The CDR3 protein is CASSVPRYEQFF. The CDR3 nucleotides are TGTGCCAGCTCGGTGCCAAGATATGAGCAGTTCTTC.

The V call is TRBV13, the J call TRBJ2-1; D uncertain. Germline assignment: CDR1 PRHDT and CDR2 FYEKMQ (reference sequence). The ends were cut back, 3 bases at V and 7 bases at J, with 13 bases in the middle. The CDR3 sequence is 14 residues long. As DNA, the CDR3 is TGTGCCAGCAGCTTCCGGATTTTAGGAAATGAGCAGTTCTTC. It encodes CASSFRILGNEQFF.